This T cell receptor beta chain is from a study of neurological immune-mediated disorders. In its sample, this clonotype was seen many times. Preparation of the unsorted libraries drew on 2 million PBMCs stored at -80 C. The V segment lost 6 bases and the J segment 4 bases; nucleotides outside the gene matches: 5. Germline values: CDR1 DFQATT, CDR2 SNEGSKA (reference sequence). This CDR3 is 14 amino acids long. From the 5' RACE reads, TCRdb called clonotypes with MiXCR, one entry per CDR3 protein. The table shows 25,000 to 35,000 distinct CDR3 sequences, with around 16% occurring only once. Specimen: PBMCs. The genes are TRBV20-1 and TRBJ2-1, with TRBD2 matching over 11 bases. The clonotype was recovered from a man between 65 and 79 years old in good health. The CDR3, as DNA: TGCAGTGCCCAGTCTAGCGGGGGGTACAATGAGCAGTTCTTC. As protein: CSAQSSGGYNEQFF.